This T cell receptor (beta chain) stems from a study of T cells in Graves' hyperthyroidism and ophthalmopathy (dated by TCRdb to between 2017 and 2020). Some background on the complete study: Peripheral blood was collected at initial diagnosis, before any treatment. The study also compared thyroid tissue and blood T-cell repertoires from a handful of Graves' hyperthyroidism patients. The 85 to 100 discovery patients were divided at random into training and test sets in a 7:3 ratio. Prospective prediction of ophthalmopathy was tested in an independent validation cohort of fewer than 20 hyperthyroidism patients and 17 patients who later progressed to ophthalmopathy. The paper describes TCR Vbeta CDR3 sequencing of 120 to 150 peripheral blood samples, made up of approximately 40 ophthalmopathy patients, roughly 72 hyperthyroidism patients and roughly 17 progressor patients. Following sampling, methimazole starting at 30 mg daily was given to hyperthyroidism patients, and high-dose intravenous methylprednisolone was given to ophthalmopathy patients. To identify TCR V-J signatures that set the groups apart, the researchers used a discovery cohort of about a hundred patients, made up of around 42 with Graves' ophthalmopathy and some 56 with stable Graves' hyperthyroidism.

Points the paper makes about the study in general: Most expanded thyroid clonotypes (frequency above 0.001) were also found in blood, which suggests that blood repertoires may mirror thyroid immune responses. A 13 V-J signature model separated ophthalmopathy from stable hyperthyroidism, with roughly 88% sensitivity and roughly 84% specificity in cross-validation and 80%/75% in testing. No statistical method was used to fix the sample size in advance, and group allocation was not hidden from the investigators. During validation, the model predicted progression to ophthalmopathy a median of roughly 7.1 months ahead of onset, with around 71% sensitivity and 72% to 80% specificity.

TCR beta CDR3 regions were amplified from RNA transcripts. The TCR CDR3 was subjected to a first round of RT-PCR using the HTBI primer set and the Qiagen OneStep RT-PCR kit. Libraries were constructed in a second round of multiplex PCR, after which size selection and purification were carried out. Sequencing of the libraries was done on an Illumina HiSeq2000 using paired-end 100 bp reads. Turning to the authors' computational methods: SOAPnuke was used to process the raw data, throwing out any read that contained adapters or uncalled bases, had a mean Phred below 15, or lacked an exact constant-primer or identifier match. COPE v1.2.5 was used to merge the high-quality paired reads, and each unique nucleotide sequence was defined as a clonotype. Clonotypes were aligned to IMGT TRBV, TRBD and TRBJ reference segments using MiTCR v1.1. The analysis included only V-J combinations with a frequency above 0.0001, which together covered more than 99% of the repertoires. The TCS score was defined as F50 (clonal expansion) divided by E x V (chaos), with BLOSUM62-based TCRdist calculated between CDR3 peptides within each V-J. Welch's t-statistics and random forest reduced 500 to 650 V-J features to 13, which were used in a naive Bayes classifier (R e1071). The public reads were quality trimmed at Q25 with fastp and then assembled into clones with MiXCR by TCRdb, keeping productive beta chains. Merged by CDR3 protein, the rows form single entries marked with the most common genes and DNA. The V and J calls follow TCRdb's processing rather than the paper's. Present in this sample are 300,000 to 450,000 distinct CDR3 sequences, around 14% of which were seen just once. The ten largest clones capture around 9.2% of the sample.

This clonotype was detected ten times or more. No cognate antigen has been identified for it. No much larger clonotype is one base removed from it; base qualities were not supplied. A patient counted as having stable Graves' hyperthyroidism if no progression to ophthalmopathy occurred over 18 months of follow-up. The hyperthyroidism patients were between 18 and 65 years old and newly diagnosed, with a disease duration of less than 2 months. The study excluded patients with uncontrolled infections, other autoimmune diseases, pregnancy or lactation. Diagnoses relied on clinical symptoms, serum thyroxine and TRAb, thyroid ultrasound and orbital computed tomography. Ficoll-Paque density gradient centrifugation was used to isolate PBMCs from approximately 10 ml of fresh peripheral blood. Trizol reagent was used to extract total RNA, and RNA quality was then checked on an Agilent 2100 Bioanalyzer. Compared with germline, V lacks 3 bases and J lacks 2 bases; bases without a gene match: 7. CDR1 and CDR2 are drawn from the germline V gene: SGHDN, FVKESK. Including cysteine and phenylalanine, the CDR3 has 15 amino acids. The read is trimmed to its CDR3 DNA, 45 bases read in frame from base 1.

This chain joins TRBV14 to TRBJ2-7, with 7 bases in between that match TRBD2. The source of this sequence is a woman in her late teens or twenties with Graves' hyperthyroidism. The sample consisted of blood. In nucleotide form, the sequence is TGTGCCAGCAGCCACAGGAGAGCGGGAACCTACGAGCAGTACTTC. Its product reads: CASSHRRAGTYEQYF.